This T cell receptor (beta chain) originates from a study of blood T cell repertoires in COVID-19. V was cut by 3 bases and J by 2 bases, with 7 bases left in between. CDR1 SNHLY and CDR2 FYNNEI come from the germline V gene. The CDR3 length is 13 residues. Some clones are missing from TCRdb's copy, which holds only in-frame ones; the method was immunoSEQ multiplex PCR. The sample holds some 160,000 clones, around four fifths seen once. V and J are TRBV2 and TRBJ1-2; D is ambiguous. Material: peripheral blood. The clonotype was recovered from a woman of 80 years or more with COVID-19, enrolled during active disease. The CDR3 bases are TGTGCCAGCAGTGAGGGCTCAAACTATGGCTACACCTTC. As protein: CASSEGSNYGYTF.